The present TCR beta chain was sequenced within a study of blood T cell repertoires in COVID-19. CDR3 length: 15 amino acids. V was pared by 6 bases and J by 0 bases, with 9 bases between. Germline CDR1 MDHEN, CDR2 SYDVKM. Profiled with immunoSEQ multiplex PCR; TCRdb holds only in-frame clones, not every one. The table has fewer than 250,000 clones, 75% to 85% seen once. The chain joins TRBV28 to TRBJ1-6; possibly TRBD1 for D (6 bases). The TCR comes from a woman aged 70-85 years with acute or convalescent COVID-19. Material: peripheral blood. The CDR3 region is CASRQGSSYNSPLHF. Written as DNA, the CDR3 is TGTGCCAGCAGGCAGGGGAGCTCCTATAATTCACCCCTCCACTTT.